These 2 T cell receptor beta chains were sequenced from one sample in a study of cytomegalovirus exposure and HLA in healthy donors. The PCR used 60 Vbeta and 13 Jbeta primers. Method: immunoSEQ multiplex PCR; TCRdb's copy keeps in-frame clones and lacks some. The repertoire holds 35,000 to 55,000 clones, 60% to 80% seen once, with roughly 1.3% in the top ten. The sequenced sample was PBMCs. These receptors were taken from a man aged 25 to 40 in good health and CMV-seronegative.

The chain carries TRBV6-5 and TRBJ2-1; tentatively, D is TRBD2 (5 bases). The germline V gene encodes CDR1 MNHEY and CDR2 SVGAGI. The CDR3 runs to 11 residues. The germline V and J ends were trimmed by 7 bases and 6 bases, with 7 bases remaining between them. CDR3 amino acids: CASNEGNEQFF. The CDR3 DNA reads as TGTGCCAGCAACGAGGGCAATGAGCAGTTCTTC.

The rearrangement uses TRBV19 and TRBJ2-4; TRBD1 matches 8 bases. J gave up 0 bases and V 1 base, and 14 bases lay outside the gene matches. The germline CDR1 and CDR2 sequences are LNHDA and SQIVND (reference sequence). This CDR3 contains 20 residues. The DNA for the CDR3 is TGTGCCAGTAGTATAGTTCTTGTGACAGGGGCCCCGCTAGCCAAAAACATTCAGTACTTC. Translation: CASSIVLVTGAPLAKNIQYF.